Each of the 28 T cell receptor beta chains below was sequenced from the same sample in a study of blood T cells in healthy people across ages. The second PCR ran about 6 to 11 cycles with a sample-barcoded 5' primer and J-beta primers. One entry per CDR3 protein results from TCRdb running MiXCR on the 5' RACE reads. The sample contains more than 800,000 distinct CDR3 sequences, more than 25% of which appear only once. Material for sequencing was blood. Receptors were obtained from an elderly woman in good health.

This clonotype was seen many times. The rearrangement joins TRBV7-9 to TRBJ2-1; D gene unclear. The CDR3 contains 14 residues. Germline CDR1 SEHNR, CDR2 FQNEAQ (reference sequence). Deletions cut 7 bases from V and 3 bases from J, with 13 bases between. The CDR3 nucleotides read TGTGCCAGCACCCAAGGAACAGTCTACAATGAGCAGTTCTTC. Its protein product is CASTQGTVYNEQFF. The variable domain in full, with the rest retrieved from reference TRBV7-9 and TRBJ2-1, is DTGVSQNPRHKITKRGQNVTFRCDPISEHNRLYWYRQTLGQGPEFLTYFQNEAQLEKSRLLSDRFSAERPKGSFSTLEIQRTEQGDSAMYLCASTQGTVYNEQFFGPGTRLTVL.

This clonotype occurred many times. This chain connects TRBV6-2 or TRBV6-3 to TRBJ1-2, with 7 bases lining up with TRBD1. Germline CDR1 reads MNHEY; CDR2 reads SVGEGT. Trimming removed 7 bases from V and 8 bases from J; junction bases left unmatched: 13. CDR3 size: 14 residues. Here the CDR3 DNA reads TGTGCCAGCACCTTCATGACAGGGAGTAACGGCTACACCTTC. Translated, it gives CASTFMTGSNGYTF.

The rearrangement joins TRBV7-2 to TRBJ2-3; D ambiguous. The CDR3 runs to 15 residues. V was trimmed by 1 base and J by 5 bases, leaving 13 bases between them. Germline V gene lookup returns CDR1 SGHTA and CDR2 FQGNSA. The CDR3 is CASSLVRLPGDTQYF. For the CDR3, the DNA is TGTGCCAGCAGCTTAGTCCGACTCCCCGGAGATACGCAGTATTTT.

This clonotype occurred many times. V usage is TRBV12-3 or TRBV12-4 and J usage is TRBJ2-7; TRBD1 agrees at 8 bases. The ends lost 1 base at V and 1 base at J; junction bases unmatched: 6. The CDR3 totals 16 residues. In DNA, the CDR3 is TGTGCCAGCAGTTTAGGTCGGGACAGGTTATCCTACGAGCAGTACTTC. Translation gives CASSLGRDRLSYEQYF.

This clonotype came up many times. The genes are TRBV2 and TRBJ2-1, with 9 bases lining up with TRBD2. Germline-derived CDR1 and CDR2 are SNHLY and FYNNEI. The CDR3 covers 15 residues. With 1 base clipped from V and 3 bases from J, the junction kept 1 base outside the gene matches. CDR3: CASSEGGGDYNEQFF. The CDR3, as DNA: TGTGCCAGCAGTGAAGGCGGGGGGGACTACAATGAGCAGTTCTTC. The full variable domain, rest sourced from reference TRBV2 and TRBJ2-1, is EPEVTQTPSHQVTQMGQEVILRCVPISNHLYFYWYRQILGQKVEFLVSFYNNEISEKSEIFDDQFSVERPDGSNFTLKIRSTKLEDSAMYFCASSEGGGDYNEQFFGPGTRLTVL.

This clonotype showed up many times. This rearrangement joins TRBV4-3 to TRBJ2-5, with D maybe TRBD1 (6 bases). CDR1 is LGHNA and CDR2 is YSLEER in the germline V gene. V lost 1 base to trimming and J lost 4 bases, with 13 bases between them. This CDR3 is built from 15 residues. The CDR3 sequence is CASSQVQGPGETQYF. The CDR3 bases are TGCGCCAGCAGCCAAGTACAGGGCCCGGGAGAGACCCAGTACTTC.

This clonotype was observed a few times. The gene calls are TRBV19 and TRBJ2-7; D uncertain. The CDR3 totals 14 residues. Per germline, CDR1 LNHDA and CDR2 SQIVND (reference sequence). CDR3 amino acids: CARIRAHATYEQYF. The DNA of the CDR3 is TGTGCTAGAATTCGGGCCCACGCAACCTACGAGCAGTACTTC.

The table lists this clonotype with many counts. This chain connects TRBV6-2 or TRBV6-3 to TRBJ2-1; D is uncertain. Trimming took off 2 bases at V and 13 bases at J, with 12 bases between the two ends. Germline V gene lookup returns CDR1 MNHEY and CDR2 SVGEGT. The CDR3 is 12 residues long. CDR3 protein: CASSYPRVPQFF. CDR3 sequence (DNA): TGTGCCAGCAGTTACCCCCGGGTCCCACAGTTCTTC.

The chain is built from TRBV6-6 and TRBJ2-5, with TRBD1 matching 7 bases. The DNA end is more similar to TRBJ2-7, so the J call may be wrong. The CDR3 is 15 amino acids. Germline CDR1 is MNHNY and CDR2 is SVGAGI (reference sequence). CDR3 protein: CASSPAEGASGEQYF. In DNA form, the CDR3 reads TGTGCCAGCAGTCCCGCTGAGGGGGCAAGTGGCGAGCAGTACTTC.

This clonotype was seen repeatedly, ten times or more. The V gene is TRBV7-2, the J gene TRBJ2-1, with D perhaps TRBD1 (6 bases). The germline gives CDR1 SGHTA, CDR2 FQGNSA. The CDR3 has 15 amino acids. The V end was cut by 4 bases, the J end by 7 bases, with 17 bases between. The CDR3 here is CASSSKTGTNNEQFF. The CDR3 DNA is TGTGCCAGCAGCTCCAAGACGGGGACAAATAATGAGCAGTTCTTC.

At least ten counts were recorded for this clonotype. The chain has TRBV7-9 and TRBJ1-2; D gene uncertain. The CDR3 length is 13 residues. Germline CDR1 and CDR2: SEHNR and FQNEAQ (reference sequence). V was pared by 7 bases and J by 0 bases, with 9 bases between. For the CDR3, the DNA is TGTGCCAGCACCCCGTTAGCTAACTATGGCTACACCTTC. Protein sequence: CASTPLANYGYTF.

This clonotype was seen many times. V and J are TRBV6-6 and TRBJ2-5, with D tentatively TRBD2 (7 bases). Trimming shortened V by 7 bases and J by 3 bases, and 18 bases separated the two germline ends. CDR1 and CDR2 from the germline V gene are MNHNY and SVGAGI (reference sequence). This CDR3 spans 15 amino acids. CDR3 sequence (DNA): TGTGCCAGCAAAAATAGGGCGGGGGCTGAAGAGACCCAGTACTTC. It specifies CASKNRAGAEETQYF.

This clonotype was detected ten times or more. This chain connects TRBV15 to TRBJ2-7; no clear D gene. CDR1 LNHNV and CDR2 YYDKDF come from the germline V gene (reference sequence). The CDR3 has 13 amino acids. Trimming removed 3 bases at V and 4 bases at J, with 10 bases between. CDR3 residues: CATSSPGRYEQYF. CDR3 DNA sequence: TGTGCCACCAGCAGCCCTGGAAGATACGAGCAGTACTTC.

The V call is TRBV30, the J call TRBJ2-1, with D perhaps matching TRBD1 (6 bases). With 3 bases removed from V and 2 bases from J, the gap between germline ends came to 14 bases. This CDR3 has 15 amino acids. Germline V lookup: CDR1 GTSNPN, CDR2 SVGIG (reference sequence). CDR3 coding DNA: TGTGCCTGGAGGAGGCAGGGGTTAACCTACAATGAGCAGTTCTTC. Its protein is CAWRRQGLTYNEQFF.

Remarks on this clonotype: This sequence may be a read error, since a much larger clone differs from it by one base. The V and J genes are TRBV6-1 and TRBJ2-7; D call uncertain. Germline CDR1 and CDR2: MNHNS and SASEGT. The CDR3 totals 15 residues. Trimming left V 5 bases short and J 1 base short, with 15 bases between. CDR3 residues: CASSKQQSASYEQYF. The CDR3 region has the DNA TGTGCCAGCAGTAAGCAACAGAGCGCTTCCTACGAGCAGTACTTC.

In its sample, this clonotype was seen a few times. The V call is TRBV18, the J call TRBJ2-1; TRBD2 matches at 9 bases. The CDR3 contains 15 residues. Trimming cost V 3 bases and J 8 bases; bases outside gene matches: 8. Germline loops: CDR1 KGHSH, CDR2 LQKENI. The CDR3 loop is CASSPTGGGAYEQFF. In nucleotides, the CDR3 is TGTGCCAGCTCACCGACTGGCGGGGGGGCCTATGAGCAGTTCTTC. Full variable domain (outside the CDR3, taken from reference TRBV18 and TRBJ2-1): NAGVMQNPRHLVRRRGQEARLRCSPMKGHSHVYWYRQLPEEGLKFMVYLQKENIIDESGMPKERFSAEFPKEGPSILRIQQVVRGDSAAYFCASSPTGGGAYEQFFGPGTRLTVL.

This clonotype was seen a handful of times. The CDR3 protein is CASSPDRGSYNSPLHF. The CDR3 nucleotides read TGTGCCAGCAGCCCGGACAGGGGTTCCTATAATTCACCCCTCCACTTT. The chain combines TRBV7-2 with TRBJ1-6; 9 bases line up with TRBD1. CDR3 length: 16 amino acids. Trimming took 5 bases from V and 1 from J; bases not matched to a gene: 3. CDR1 and CDR2 from the germline V gene are SGHTA and FQGNSA.

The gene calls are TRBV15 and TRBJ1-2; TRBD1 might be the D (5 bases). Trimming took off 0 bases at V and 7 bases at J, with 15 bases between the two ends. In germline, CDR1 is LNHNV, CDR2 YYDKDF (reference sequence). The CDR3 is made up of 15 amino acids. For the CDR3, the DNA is TGTGCCACCAGCAGAGATTACGGGGACTCATCTGGCTACACCTTC. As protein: CATSRDYGDSSGYTF.

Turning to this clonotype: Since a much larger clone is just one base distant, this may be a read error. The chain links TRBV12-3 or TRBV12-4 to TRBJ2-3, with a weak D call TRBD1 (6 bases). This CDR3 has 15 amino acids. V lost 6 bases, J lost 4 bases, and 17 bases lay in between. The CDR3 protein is CASRYGQGIADTQYF. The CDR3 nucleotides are TGTGCCAGCAGATACGGGCAGGGGATCGCAGATACGCAGTATTTT.

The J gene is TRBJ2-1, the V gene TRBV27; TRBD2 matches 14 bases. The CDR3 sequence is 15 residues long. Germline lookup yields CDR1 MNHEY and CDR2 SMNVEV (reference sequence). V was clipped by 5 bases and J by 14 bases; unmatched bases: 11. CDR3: CASSQLTSGGVSEFF. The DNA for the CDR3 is TGTGCCAGCAGTCAACTGACTAGCGGGGGGGTTAGCGAGTTCTTC.

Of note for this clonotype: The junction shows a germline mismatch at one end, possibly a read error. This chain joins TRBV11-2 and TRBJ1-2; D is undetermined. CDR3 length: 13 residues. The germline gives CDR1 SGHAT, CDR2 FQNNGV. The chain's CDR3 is CTSSLEGSYGYTF. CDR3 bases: TGTACCAGCAGCTTAGAGGGTTCCTATGGCTACACCTTC.

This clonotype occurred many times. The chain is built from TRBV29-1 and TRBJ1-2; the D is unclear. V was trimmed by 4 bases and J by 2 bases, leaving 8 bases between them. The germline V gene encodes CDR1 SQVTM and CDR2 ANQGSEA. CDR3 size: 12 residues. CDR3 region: CSVGTSNYGYTF. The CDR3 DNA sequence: TGCAGCGTTGGAACTTCAAACTATGGCTACACCTTC.

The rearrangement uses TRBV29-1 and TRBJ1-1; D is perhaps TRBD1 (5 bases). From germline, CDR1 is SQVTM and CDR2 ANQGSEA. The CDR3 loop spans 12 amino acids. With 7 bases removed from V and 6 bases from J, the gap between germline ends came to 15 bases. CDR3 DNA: TGCAGCGGGGGGGGAGGGCCGGCTGAAGCTTTCTTT. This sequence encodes CSGGGGPAEAFF.

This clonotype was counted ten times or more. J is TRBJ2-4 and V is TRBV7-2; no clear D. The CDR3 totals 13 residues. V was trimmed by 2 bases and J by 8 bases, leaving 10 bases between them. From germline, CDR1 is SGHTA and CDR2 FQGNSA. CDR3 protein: CASSLTDVDIQYF. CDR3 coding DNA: TGTGCCAGCAGCTTAACCGACGTGGACATTCAGTACTTC. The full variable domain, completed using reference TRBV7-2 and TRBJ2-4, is GAGVSQSPSNKVTEKGKDVELRCDPISGHTALYWYRQSLGQGLEFLIYFQGNSAPDKSGLPSDRFSAERTGGSVSTLTIQRTQQEDSAVYLCASSLTDVDIQYFGAGTRLSVL.

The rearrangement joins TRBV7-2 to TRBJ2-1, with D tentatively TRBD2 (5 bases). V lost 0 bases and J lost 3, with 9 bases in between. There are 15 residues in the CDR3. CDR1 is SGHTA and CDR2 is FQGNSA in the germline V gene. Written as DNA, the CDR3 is TGTGCCAGCAGCTTAGCTCGCGGGCACTACAATGAGCAGTTCTTC. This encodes CASSLARGHYNEQFF.

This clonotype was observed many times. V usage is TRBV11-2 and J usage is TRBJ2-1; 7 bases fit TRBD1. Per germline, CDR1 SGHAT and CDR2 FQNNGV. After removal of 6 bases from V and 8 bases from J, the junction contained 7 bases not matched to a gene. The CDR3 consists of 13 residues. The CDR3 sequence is CASRTTGPHEQFF. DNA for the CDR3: TGTGCCAGCAGAACGACAGGGCCCCATGAGCAGTTCTTC.

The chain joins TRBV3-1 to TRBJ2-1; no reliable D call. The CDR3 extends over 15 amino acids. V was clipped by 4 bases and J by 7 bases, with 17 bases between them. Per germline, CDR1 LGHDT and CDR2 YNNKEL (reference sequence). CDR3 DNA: TGTGCCAGCAGCCTCCGCGAGCTGGTCGGGAATGAGCAGTTCTTC. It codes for CASSLRELVGNEQFF.

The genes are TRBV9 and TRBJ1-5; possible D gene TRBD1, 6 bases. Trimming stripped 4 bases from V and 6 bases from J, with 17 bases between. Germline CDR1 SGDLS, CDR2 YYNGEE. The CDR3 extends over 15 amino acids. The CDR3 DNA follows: TGTGCCAGCAGCCAAGGGGGGGGGAATAGTCAGCCCCAGCATTTT. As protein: CASSQGGGNSQPQHF.